The 30 T cell receptor beta chains given below trace back to one sample, sequenced in a study of early T cells in non-severe SARS-CoV-2 infection. MiXCR, applied by TCRdb to the 5' RACE reads, yields one record per CDR3 protein. The repertoire has tens of thousands of distinct CDR3 sequences, just under 9% of them found once; the top ten carry around 17%. Sequencing was carried out using whole blood. Every receptor here comes from an adult who was a healthcare worker with PCR-confirmed SARS-CoV-2 infection or an uninfected control (not recorded which).

The chain joins TRBV20-1 to TRBJ2-7; perhaps TRBD1 as D (5 bases). The CDR3 contains 13 residues. The V gene's germline CDR1 is DFQATT and CDR2 SNEGSKA (reference sequence). V lost 6 bases and J 3 bases, leaving 15 bases between the germline ends. CDR3 loop: CSAQGEGNYEQYF. CDR3 nucleotides: TGCAGTGCCCAAGGGGAAGGGAACTACGAGCAGTACTTC.

At least ten counts were recorded for this clonotype. The rearrangement joins TRBV6-2 or TRBV6-3 to TRBJ1-5, with TRBD1 matching over 10 bases. Germline trimming cut 4 bases from V and 6 bases from J; bases unmatched to any gene: 12. The CDR3 spans 17 residues. In germline, CDR1 is MNHEY, CDR2 SVGEGT. For the CDR3, the DNA is TGTGCCAGCAGTTCACTATCCGGGACAGGGGCCTCTCAGCCCCAGCATTTT. It yields the protein CASSSLSGTGASQPQHF.

This clonotype was seen more than once but under ten times. J is TRBJ2-3 and V is TRBV20-1; D not certain. This CDR3 contains 13 residues. Deletions cut 3 bases from V and 1 base from J, with 8 bases between. The germline V gene encodes CDR1 DFQATT and CDR2 SNEGSKA (reference sequence). The CDR3 sequence: CSASFEGTDTQYF. As DNA, the CDR3 is TGCAGTGCTAGTTTCGAGGGCACAGATACGCAGTATTTT.

In its sample, this clonotype is medium-sized (0.01 to 0.1%). The chain recombines TRBV7-9 with TRBJ2-7, with TRBD2 as a possible D gene (6 bases). The germline V gene encodes CDR1 SEHNR and CDR2 FQNEAQ (reference sequence). The CDR3 has 15 amino acids. With 4 bases removed from V and 5 bases from J, the gap between germline ends came to 18 bases. This chain's CDR3 is CASSSSVYLADEQYF. The CDR3 DNA reads TGTGCCAGCAGCTCTAGCGTCTACCTTGCGGACGAGCAGTACTTC.

Notes on this clonotype: One base away lies a much larger clone, so this may be a sequencing read error. This sequence joins TRBV6-6 and TRBJ2-5; maybe TRBD1 (5 bases). The germline gives CDR1 MNHNY, CDR2 SVGAGI (reference sequence). The CDR3 has 13 amino acids. The V and J ends lost 6 bases and 2 bases respectively, with 10 bases between them. CDR3 loop: CASRRQRQETQYF. The DNA of the CDR3 is TGTGCCAGCAGACGACAGAGACAAGAGACCCAGTACTTC.

This clonotype was seen at least ten times. The CDR3 protein is CSATPTESLNTEAFF. The CDR3 DNA sequence: TGCAGTGCTACTCCCACAGAATCTCTGAACACTGAAGCTTTCTTT. The chain has TRBV20-1 and TRBJ1-1; no definite D call. The CDR3 has 15 residues. V was cut by 4 bases and J by 0 bases, with 15 bases left in between. Germline assignment: CDR1 DFQATT and CDR2 SNEGSKA (reference sequence).

This clonotype has ten or more counts. The chain uses TRBV6-2 or TRBV6-3 and TRBJ2-7; 9 bases map to TRBD2. The CDR3 loop spans 17 amino acids. CDR1 and CDR2 from the germline V gene are MNHEY and SVGEGT. V dropped 7 bases and J dropped 0; count of bases not matched to a gene: 13. CDR3 amino acids: CASIRVAGVGSSYEQYF. The CDR3, as DNA: TGTGCCAGCATCCGAGTAGCGGGAGTGGGATCCTCCTACGAGCAGTACTTC.

The table lists this clonotype with many counts. The J gene is TRBJ2-7, the V gene TRBV4-1; the D is unclear. Between the trimmed V and J ends, which lost 4 bases and 2 bases, there was a span of 12 bases. CDR1 is MGHRA, CDR2 YSYEKL, per germline. The CDR3 runs to 14 residues. As DNA, the CDR3 is TGCGCCAGCAGCCCCCGGGTCTTGGCCTACGAGCAGTACTTC. This sequence encodes CASSPRVLAYEQYF.

This clonotype was detected a few times. The chain links TRBV29-1 to TRBJ2-3, with 12 bases matching TRBD2. Germline CDR1 reads SQVTM; CDR2 reads ANQGSEA. This CDR3 is built from 14 residues. Trimming took 7 bases from V and 3 from J; bases not matched to a gene: 5. CDR3 amino acids: CSASLAGGTDTQYF. Here the CDR3 DNA reads TGCAGCGCTAGTCTAGCGGGAGGGACAGATACGCAGTATTTT.

V and J are TRBV7-2 and TRBJ2-1, with 13 bases matching TRBD2. The V gene end was trimmed by 5 bases and the J gene end by 8 bases; junction bases not matched to a gene: 12. The CDR3 is 17 residues long. From germline, CDR1 is SGHTA and CDR2 FQGNSA. CDR3 in DNA: TGTGCCAGCAGCCGCAGACTAGCGGGAGGCTGGGGGTATGAGCAGTTCTTC. It encodes CASSRRLAGGWGYEQFF. The full variable domain, rest sourced from reference TRBV7-2 and TRBJ2-1, is GAGVSQSPSNKVTEKGKDVELRCDPISGHTALYWYRQSLGQGLEFLIYFQGNSAPDKSGLPSDRFSAERTGGSVSTLTIQRTQQEDSAVYLCASSRRLAGGWGYEQFFGPGTRLTVL.

This clonotype was observed at least ten times. The rearrangement links TRBV29-1 to TRBJ1-1; 7 nucleotides line up with TRBD1. V lost 7 bases, J lost 5 bases, and 7 bases stayed unmatched. Germline lookup yields CDR1 SQVTM and CDR2 ANQGSEA. The CDR3 is made up of 12 amino acids. In DNA, the CDR3 is TGCAGCGCCTACCTGACAGGGACTGAAGCTTTCTTT. Translation gives CSAYLTGTEAFF.

V is TRBV10-3 and J is TRBJ1-2; no clear D. This CDR3 has 13 residues. Deletions cut 3 bases from V and 8 bases from J, with 13 bases between. Germline values: CDR1 ENHRY, CDR2 SYGVKD. CDR3 region: CAISEGEIRGYTF. As DNA, the CDR3 is TGTGCCATCAGTGAAGGAGAGATCAGGGGCTACACCTTC.

CDR3 bases: TGCGCCAGCAGCCAAGTCAGGGACCTAACCTACGAGCAGTACTTC. This gives the protein CASSQVRDLTYEQYF. The chain combines TRBV4-1 with TRBJ2-7; the D call may be TRBD1 or TRBD2 (5 bases each). The CDR3 contains 15 residues. The V gene lost 1 base and the J gene lost 2 bases, with 12 bases spanning the gap. Germline V CDR1 and CDR2: MGHRA, YSYEKL.

This clonotype was seen many times. The chain combines TRBV20-1 with TRBJ2-3, with no clear D. V lost 4 bases, J lost 2 bases, and 4 bases lay in between. This CDR3 has 11 amino acids. CDR1 is DFQATT, CDR2 SNEGSKA, per germline (reference sequence). DNA for the CDR3: TGCAGTGCTATTCTCACAGATACGCAGTATTTT. This encodes CSAILTDTQYF.

This clonotype has a count of ten or more. The chain joins TRBV10-3 to TRBJ2-1; no firm D call. The V gene lost 3 bases and the J gene lost 5 bases, with 2 bases spanning the gap. This CDR3 comprises 11 residues. Germline CDR1 and CDR2: ENHRY and SYGVKD. The CDR3 is CAISDNNEQFF. As DNA, the CDR3 is TGTGCCATCAGTGATAACAATGAGCAGTTCTTC.

This clonotype was counted many times. CDR3 nucleotides: TGTGCCAGCAGTCCCTACAGGGTCGAGACCCAGTACTTC. Translated, it gives CASSPYRVETQYF. The V gene is TRBV28, the J gene TRBJ2-5; D is possibly TRBD1 (6 bases). Trimming removed 5 bases from V and 5 bases from J, with 12 bases in between. CDR3 size: 13 residues. The germline V gene encodes CDR1 MDHEN and CDR2 SYDVKM.

This clonotype was picked up a small number of times. The V call is TRBV12-3 or TRBV12-4, the J call TRBJ2-7; 7 bases map to TRBD2. Germline trimming cut 8 bases from V and 1 base from J; bases unmatched to any gene: 11. The CDR3 sequence is 15 residues long. The CDR3 bases are TGTGCCAGCTGTGGGGGGGAACTGGGTTCCTACGAGCAGTACTTC. Protein: CASCGGELGSYEQYF.

The sample holds many counts of this clonotype. This sequence joins TRBV7-3 and TRBJ2-5, with D unresolved. In germline, CDR1 is SGHTA, CDR2 FQGTGA. There are 13 residues in the CDR3. V was clipped by 5 bases and J by 5 bases, with 12 bases between them. The chain's CDR3 is CASSPTPQETQYF. The CDR3 DNA sequence: TGTGCCAGCAGCCCCACACCCCAGGAGACCCAGTACTTC.

This chain uses TRBV10-3 with TRBJ2-1; 10 positions agree with TRBD2. Losses at the gene ends were 2 bases for V and 0 bases for J; bases not matched to a gene: 10. The CDR3 consists of 19 residues. Germline V lookup: CDR1 ENHRY, CDR2 SYGVKD. The CDR3 is CAISETPGLALSSYNEQFF. The CDR3 nucleotides are TGTGCCATCAGTGAGACCCCGGGACTAGCGCTTAGCTCCTACAATGAGCAGTTCTTC.

This clonotype was detected ten times or more. This sequence joins TRBV2 and TRBJ2-2, with 14 bases identical to TRBD2. The CDR3 length is 17 residues. CDR1 and CDR2 (germline): SNHLY, FYNNEI. Losses at the gene ends were 8 bases for V and 6 bases for J; bases not matched to a gene: 11. For the CDR3, the DNA is TGTGCCAGCCTCAGACTAGCGGGAGGGCCTCAGGCCGGGGAGCTGTTTTTT. Amino acids: CASLRLAGGPQAGELFF.

This clonotype was counted ten times or more. The chain carries TRBV29-1 and TRBJ2-1; 8 bases align to TRBD2. V shed 1 base and J 10 bases; nucleotides not matched to a gene: 9. This CDR3 has 14 amino acids. Germline CDR1 is SQVTM and CDR2 is ANQGSEA. The CDR3 reads CSVEAGGAPGEQFF. CDR3 nucleotides: TGCAGCGTTGAAGCGGGGGGGGCTCCTGGAGAGCAGTTCTTC.

This clonotype was observed many times. J is TRBJ2-7 and V is TRBV7-9, with no clear D. The CDR3 has 18 amino acids. The V and J ends lost 2 bases and 2 bases respectively, with 22 bases between them. In germline, CDR1 is SEHNR, CDR2 FQNEAQ (reference sequence). CDR3 sequence: CASSLSFVMGRSAYEQYF. The CDR3 coding sequence is TGTGCCAGCAGCTTAAGTTTTGTAATGGGCAGATCGGCCTACGAGCAGTACTTC.

This clonotype was picked up many times. At one of its ends the junction is not consistent with the germline gene, which may arise from a read error. This chain connects TRBV12-3 or TRBV12-4 to TRBJ1-2; 7 bases align to TRBD1. The CDR3 is made up of 15 amino acids. The CDR3 is CASILSPGQLSGYTF. CDR3 bases: TGTGCCAGCATTTTATCCCCGGGACAGCTGAGTGGCTACACCTTC.

This clonotype was picked up many times. The genes are TRBV28 and TRBJ2-1; possible D gene TRBD2, 5 bases. With 6 bases removed from V and 5 bases from J, the gap between germline ends came to 11 bases. This CDR3 contains 13 residues. Germline V gives CDR1 MDHEN, CDR2 SYDVKM. CDR3 residues: CASSPGDNNEQFF. The CDR3 DNA sequence: TGTGCCAGCAGCCCCGGGGATAACAATGAGCAGTTCTTC.

The V call is TRBV7-9, the J call TRBJ2-2, with D uncertain. Germline V CDR1 and CDR2: SEHNR, FQNEAQ (reference sequence). The CDR3 runs to 13 residues. The germline V and J ends were trimmed by 5 bases and 5 bases, with 9 bases remaining between them. The CDR3 coding sequence is TGTGCCAGCAGCCCCCTGCAAACCGGGGAGCTGTTTTTT. Amino acid sequence: CASSPLQTGELFF.

Details on this clonotype: This may be a read error: a much more frequent sequence differs by one nucleotide. This chain links TRBV20-1 with TRBJ2-1; TRBD2 agrees at 8 bases. The germline V gene encodes CDR1 DFQATT and CDR2 SNEGSKA (reference sequence). The CDR3 loop spans 15 amino acids. This chain's CDR3 is CSAKPRTSRYNVQFF. The CDR3 DNA is TGCAGTGCCAAACCTAGGACTAGCCGTTACAATGTGCAGTTCTTC.

This clonotype has ten or more counts. This chain uses TRBV10-3 with TRBJ2-2; 8 bases match TRBD2. After removal of 5 bases from V and 4 bases from J, the junction contained 3 bases not matched to a gene. The CDR3 length is 14 residues. In germline, CDR1 is ENHRY, CDR2 SYGVKD. The chain's CDR3 is CAISSGTSTGELFF. The CDR3 coding sequence is TGTGCCATCAGTTCCGGGACTAGCACCGGGGAGCTGTTTTTT.

This clonotype came up many times. This rearrangement joins TRBV7-2 to TRBJ1-1; D is ambiguous. This CDR3 contains 14 residues. Germline loops: CDR1 SGHTA, CDR2 FQGNSA. The V end was cut by 1 base, the J end by 0 bases, with 6 bases between. The CDR3 DNA reads TGTGCCAGCAGCTTAGGTACCATGAACACTGAAGCTTTCTTT. Its protein is CASSLGTMNTEAFF.

This clonotype showed up many times. The chain has TRBV4-2 and TRBJ1-6; weak D call: TRBD1 (6 bases). V was shortened by 0 bases and J by 7 bases, with 13 bases between the two germline ends. The CDR3 is 16 residues long. Germline CDR1 reads LGHNA; CDR2 reads YNFKEQ. CDR3 in amino acids: CASSQDPGVGNSPLHF. Here the CDR3 DNA reads TGTGCCAGCAGCCAAGACCCAGGGGTTGGAAATTCACCCCTCCACTTT.

This clonotype was seen at least ten times. This chain joins TRBV9 and TRBJ2-7; D is undetermined. Trimming cost V 4 bases and J 2 bases, with 13 bases left between them. Germline V lookup: CDR1 SGDLS, CDR2 YYNGEE. This CDR3 is built from 14 residues. The CDR3 here is CASSPRASPYEQYF. The CDR3 DNA follows: TGTGCCAGCAGCCCACGGGCATCCCCCTACGAGCAGTACTTC.